This T cell receptor beta chain is drawn from a study of blood T cell repertoires in COVID-19. V trimming: 8 bases; J trimming: 6 bases; junction bases outside the gene matches: 8. The CDR3 extends over 12 amino acids. Germline CDR1 and CDR2: GTSNPN and SVGIG (reference sequence). TCRdb's copy holds only in-frame clones and misses some; the assay was immunoSEQ multiplex PCR. Here the sample spans roughly 82,000 clones, roughly four fifths being singletons. This clone was detected once. The chain uses TRBV30 and TRBJ2-3, with TRBD1 matching over 7 bases. The sequence derives from a man aged 55 to 70 with acute or convalescent COVID-19. The specimen was peripheral blood. CDR3 in DNA: TGTGCCCTACGACAGGGCGGCGATACGCAGTATTTT. Translated, it gives CALRQGGDTQYF.